The 10 T cell receptor beta chains below come from one sample, sequenced in a study of shared clonotypes between healthy human individuals. Profiled with immunoSEQ multiplex PCR; TCRdb holds only in-frame clones, not every one. The table includes 2 million or so clones, 85% to 95% detected once. Material: naive CD4+ T cells sorted from blood. Subset here: CD45RA+ positively selected. The receptors here all came from a man younger than 35 in good health.

The V call is TRBV28, the J call TRBJ2-3; D remains ambiguous. The germline CDR1 and CDR2 sequences are MDHEN and SYDVKM. Trimming stripped 2 bases from V and 5 bases from J, with 5 bases between. CDR3 length: 12 residues. For the CDR3, the DNA is TGTGCCAGCAGTTTAAACAGAGATACGCAGTATTTT. Its translation is CASSLNRDTQYF.

This chain joins TRBV25-1 and TRBJ1-1; D not resolved. The V end lost 7 bases, the J end lost 0 bases, and 15 bases lay between the germline ends. This CDR3 has 15 residues. Germline V CDR1 and CDR2: MGHDK, SYGVNS. This chain's CDR3 is CASTPGKGMNTEAFF. CDR3 nucleotides: TGTGCCAGCACCCCCGGGAAGGGAATGAACACTGAAGCTTTCTTT.

This clone was picked up one time. The chain uses TRBV5-4 and TRBJ1-6; 7 bases agree with TRBD1. In germline, CDR1 is SGHNT, CDR2 YYREEE (reference sequence). V was clipped by 4 bases and J by 7 bases; unmatched bases: 8. CDR3 length: 15 amino acids. This CDR3 is CASSPGTVGNSPLHF. The CDR3 nucleotides read TGTGCCAGCAGCCCAGGGACAGTCGGGAATTCACCCCTCCACTTT.

This sequence joins TRBV7-2 and TRBJ2-7; D possibly corresponds to TRBD1 (5 bases). This CDR3 contains 17 residues. CDR1 is SGHTA, CDR2 FQGNSA, per germline. V was trimmed by 2 bases and J by 0 bases, leaving 17 bases between them. The CDR3 region is CASSLSRMQGSSYEQYF. CDR3 bases: TGTGCCAGCAGCTTATCGCGAATGCAGGGAAGCTCCTACGAGCAGTACTTC.

The V and J genes are TRBV19 and TRBJ1-6; TRBD1 agrees at 10 bases. The CDR3 length is 14 residues. J was trimmed by 7 bases and V by 7 bases; bases with no gene match: 4. CDR1 and CDR2 (germline): LNHDA, SQIVND (reference sequence). The CDR3 DNA sequence: TGTGCCAGTACGACAGGGGGCCCAAATTCACCCCTCCACTTT. Its protein is CASTTGGPNSPLHF.

A remark on this clone: Other DNA sequences from this sample encode an identical CDR3 as well. The rearrangement joins TRBV19 to TRBJ1-3; no clear D gene. The CDR3 runs 12 residues. V was cut by 3 bases and J by 3 bases, with 3 bases left in between. The germline V gene encodes CDR1 LNHDA and CDR2 SQIVND (reference sequence). DNA for the CDR3: TGTGCCAGTAGTATCGTTGGAAACACCATATATTTT. Its protein product is CASSIVGNTIYF.

The V call is TRBV28, the J call TRBJ2-7, with 8 bases that match TRBD2. Germline V gene sequence: CDR1 MDHEN, CDR2 SYDVKM. Trimming cost V 2 bases and J 6 bases; bases outside gene matches: 6. This CDR3 is built from 14 residues. CDR3 amino acids: CASSLPAGVGEQYF. In nucleotides, the CDR3 is TGTGCCAGCAGTTTACCAGCGGGGGTCGGCGAGCAGTACTTC.

Regarding this clone: The sample has other DNA sequences that encode this CDR3 too. The chain recombines TRBV9 with TRBJ2-7, with D tentatively TRBD1 (6 bases). Germline V CDR1 and CDR2: SGDLS, YYNGEE. Trimming removed 4 bases at V and 2 bases at J, with 13 bases between. The CDR3 is 14 amino acids. Here the CDR3 reads CASSPRTETYEQYF. The DNA for the CDR3 is TGTGCCAGCAGCCCTCGGACAGAGACCTACGAGCAGTACTTC. The whole variable domain, remainder taken from reference TRBV9 and TRBJ2-7, is DSGVTQTPKHLITATGQRVTLRCSPRSGDLSVYWYQQSLDQGLQFLIQYYNGEERAKGNILERFSAQQFPDLHSELNLSSLELGDSALYFCASSPRTETYEQYFGPGTRLTVT.

The chain recombines TRBV30 with TRBJ1-1; D unclear. Germline loops: CDR1 GTSNPN, CDR2 SVGIG (reference sequence). The CDR3 is 11 amino acids. V was cut by 6 bases and J by 0 bases, with 5 bases left in between. The CDR3 DNA reads TGTGCCTGCGGGGTGAACACTGAAGCTTTCTTT. It encodes CACGVNTEAFF.

The chain is built from TRBV10-1 and TRBJ2-1, with 9 bases aligning to TRBD2. Losses at the gene ends were 4 bases for V and 7 bases for J; bases not matched to a gene: 8. There are 15 residues in the CDR3. Germline V gene lookup returns CDR1 WNHNN and CDR2 SYGVQD (reference sequence). CDR3 loop: CASSVGGSGRNEQFF. CDR3 DNA: TGCGCCAGCAGTGTCGGAGGTAGCGGGAGAAATGAGCAGTTCTTC.